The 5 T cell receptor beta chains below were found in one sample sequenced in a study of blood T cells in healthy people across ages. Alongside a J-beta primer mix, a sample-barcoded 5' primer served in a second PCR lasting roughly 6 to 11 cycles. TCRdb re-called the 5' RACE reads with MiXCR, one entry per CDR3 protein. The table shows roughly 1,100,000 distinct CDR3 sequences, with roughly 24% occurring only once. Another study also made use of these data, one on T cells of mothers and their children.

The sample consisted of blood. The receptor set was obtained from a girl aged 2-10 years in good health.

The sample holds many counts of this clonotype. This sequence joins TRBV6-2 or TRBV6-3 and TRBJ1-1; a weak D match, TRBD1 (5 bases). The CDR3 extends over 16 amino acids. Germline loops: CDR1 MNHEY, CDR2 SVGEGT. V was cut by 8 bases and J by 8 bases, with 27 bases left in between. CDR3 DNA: TGTGCCAGCTCGTGGGGGGAAACGATGCCGGGAGACGAAGCTTTCTTT. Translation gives CASSWGETMPGDEAFF.

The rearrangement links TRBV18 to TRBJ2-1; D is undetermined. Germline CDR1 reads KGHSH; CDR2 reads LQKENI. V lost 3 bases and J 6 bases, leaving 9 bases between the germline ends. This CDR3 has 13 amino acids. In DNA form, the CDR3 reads TGTGCCAGCTCACCGAGCAGAGGCAATGAGCAGTTCTTC. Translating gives CASSPSRGNEQFF.

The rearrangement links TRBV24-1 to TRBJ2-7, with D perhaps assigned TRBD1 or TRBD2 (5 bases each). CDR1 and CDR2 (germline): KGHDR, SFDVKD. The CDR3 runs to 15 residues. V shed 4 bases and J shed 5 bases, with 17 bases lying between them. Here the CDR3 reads CATSESGPPGDEQYF. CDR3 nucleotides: TGTGCCACCAGTGAGTCGGGACCGCCTGGGGACGAGCAGTACTTC.

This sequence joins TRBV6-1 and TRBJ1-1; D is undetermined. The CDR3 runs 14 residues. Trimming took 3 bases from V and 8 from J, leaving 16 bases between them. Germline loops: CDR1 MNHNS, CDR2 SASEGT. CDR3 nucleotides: TGTGCCAGCAGTGACCCCAGCCAGGTGCTAGAAGCTTTCTTT. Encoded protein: CASSDPSQVLEAFF.

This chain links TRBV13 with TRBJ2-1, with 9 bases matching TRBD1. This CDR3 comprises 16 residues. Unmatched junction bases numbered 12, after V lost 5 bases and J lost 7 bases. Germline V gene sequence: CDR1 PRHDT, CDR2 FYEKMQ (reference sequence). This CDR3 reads CASSPSGTGGWNEQFF. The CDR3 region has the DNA TGTGCCAGCAGCCCCTCAGGAACAGGGGGCTGGAATGAGCAGTTCTTC.